This passage covers 13 T cell receptor beta chains from one sample sequenced in a study of blood T cell repertoires in COVID-19. Data came from immunoSEQ multiplex PCR; TCRdb stores just in-frame clones and leaves some out. The sample comprises some 250,000 clones, 65% to 85% of which are singletons, and approximately 5.9% rests with the top ten. The source material was peripheral blood. The receptor set was obtained from an elderly man with acute or convalescent COVID-19.

CDR3 nucleotide sequence: TGTGCCAGCAGTTTATCGGGGATTCCAGGGAATTCACCCCTCCACTTT. Amino acids: CASSLSGIPGNSPLHF. The rearrangement joins TRBV27 to TRBJ1-6, with D possibly being TRBD1 (5 bases). Germline V gene lookup returns CDR1 MNHEY and CDR2 SMNVEV (reference sequence). The CDR3 runs to 16 residues. Trimming left V 0 bases short and J 7 bases short, with 13 bases between.

The chain recombines TRBV3-1 (or the pseudogene TRBV3-2) with TRBJ1-1; D remains unclear. The CDR3 has 12 residues. Deletions cut 2 bases from V and 4 bases from J, with 5 bases between. Germline CDR1 LGHDT, CDR2 YNNKEL (reference sequence). Written as DNA, the CDR3 is TGTGCCAGCAGCCAACGCGGCACTGAAGCTTTCTTT. Protein product: CASSQRGTEAFF.

This chain joins TRBV9 and TRBJ2-5; tentatively, D is TRBD1 (6 bases). CDR3 length: 14 residues. Germline CDR1 and CDR2: SGDLS and YYNGEE. V was clipped by 0 bases and J by 3 bases, with 9 bases between them. CDR3 loop: CASSVGGTKETQYF. The CDR3 nucleotides are TGTGCCAGCAGCGTAGGGGGGACAAAAGAGACCCAGTACTTC.

The chain uses TRBV5-4 and TRBJ2-1, with 9 bases lining up with TRBD2. The CDR3 contains 16 residues. Germline trimming cut 4 bases from V and 7 bases from J; bases unmatched to any gene: 12. Germline assignment: CDR1 SGHNT and CDR2 YYREEE (reference sequence). The CDR3 DNA follows: TGTGCCAGCAGCAGTCTAGCGGGGAGCTCCCCTAATGAGCAGTTCTTC. Amino acids: CASSSLAGSSPNEQFF.

V usage is TRBV5-6 and J usage is TRBJ2-1, with D possibly matching TRBD1 (5 bases). The germline gives CDR1 SGHDT, CDR2 YYEEEE. The CDR3 has 15 residues. The ends were cut back, 3 bases at V and 4 bases at J, with 14 bases in the middle. This chain's CDR3 is CASSSQGTLYNEQFF. The CDR3 coding sequence is TGTGCCAGCAGCTCCCAGGGAACCCTATACAATGAGCAGTTCTTC.

The genes are TRBV10-3 and TRBJ2-7, with 8 bases matching TRBD2. V lost 6 bases and J lost 3; bases outside the gene matches: 10. This CDR3 spans 15 amino acids. Germline CDR1 is ENHRY and CDR2 is SYGVKD. CDR3 bases: TGTGCCATCAGCCCAGGGGTAGCGGGGAACTACGAGCAGTACTTC. This gives the protein CAISPGVAGNYEQYF.

The chain couples TRBV24-1 to TRBJ2-2; a weak D match, TRBD2 (6 bases). Germline V gives CDR1 KGHDR, CDR2 SFDVKD. The CDR3 covers 12 residues. V dropped 9 bases and J dropped 5 bases, with 9 bases sitting between them. The CDR3 nucleotides read TGTGCCACCGGAGGGCTAACCGGGGAGCTGTTTTTT. This codes for CATGGLTGELFF.

This chain joins TRBV21-1 and TRBJ2-2; TRBD2 is the table's D call, not checked against the DNA. TRBV21-1 is flagged as a pseudogene. CDR3 length equals 17 residues. CDR3 protein: CASSKEGPQGGTGELFF. As DNA, the CDR3 is TGTGCCAGCAGCAAAGAGGGGCCGCAGGGAGGGACCGGGGAGCTGTTTTTT.

V and J are TRBV6-6 and TRBJ2-7; perhaps TRBD2 as D (6 bases). CDR1 and CDR2 from the germline V gene are MNHNY and SVGAGI (reference sequence). This CDR3 spans 14 amino acids. Trimming took off 1 base at V and 2 bases at J, with 9 bases between the two ends. The CDR3 sequence: CASSYLAGPYEQYF. The CDR3 nucleotides are TGTGCCAGCAGTTACTTGGCGGGGCCCTACGAGCAGTACTTC.

This chain connects TRBV6-5 to TRBJ1-1, with 7 bases fitting TRBD1. CDR1 is MNHEY and CDR2 is SVGAGI in the germline V gene. V lost 0 bases to trimming and J lost 4 bases; unmatched junction nucleotides: 5. The CDR3 length is 15 residues. CDR3 in amino acids: CASSYSNTGVTEAFF. The DNA of the CDR3 is TGTGCCAGCAGTTACTCGAATACAGGGGTCACTGAAGCTTTCTTT.

The chain joins TRBV5-1 to TRBJ1-1; the match to TRBD1 covers 7 bases. The CDR3 is 15 amino acids. Trimming at V came to 4 bases and at J to 1 base, leaving 7 bases not matched to a gene. From germline, CDR1 is SGHRS and CDR2 YFSETQ. DNA for the CDR3: TGCGCCAGCAGCCTGACAGGGATGGAGAACACTGAAGCTTTCTTT. It yields the protein CASSLTGMENTEAFF.

CDR3 sequence: CASSATDSNQPQHF. CDR3 bases: TGTGCCAGCAGCGCGACAGATAGCAATCAGCCCCAGCATTTT. The J gene is TRBJ1-5, the V gene TRBV9, with D maybe TRBD1 (5 bases). Per the germline V gene, CDR1 is SGDLS and CDR2 is YYNGEE. V lost 3 bases and J lost 0, with 7 bases in between. The CDR3 has 14 residues.

This chain connects TRBV6-1 to TRBJ1-5; D gene ambiguous. V was trimmed by 3 bases and J by 4 bases, leaving 13 bases between them. This CDR3 is 15 amino acids long. The germline V gene has CDR1 MNHNS and CDR2 SASEGT. The CDR3 region is CASSDPQLRNQPQHF. The CDR3 coding sequence is TGTGCCAGCAGTGATCCTCAACTAAGGAATCAGCCCCAGCATTTT.